The source of this TCR beta chain is a study of T cells in Graves' hyperthyroidism and ophthalmopathy. At the level of the study: The authors collected peripheral blood at initial diagnosis, before any treatment.

What was amplified from RNA transcripts were TCR beta CDR3 regions. The TCR CDR3 was amplified in a first-round RT-PCR using the HTBI primer set. TCRdb used MiXCR to reprocess the multiplex PCR reads, holding one entry per CDR3 protein. In the table there are about 350,000 distinct CDR3 sequences, over 11% of which are singletons. Uncontrolled infections, other autoimmune diseases, pregnancy or lactation led to exclusion of patients. The CDR3 is 17 amino acids. Trimming took 5 bases from V and 0 from J; bases not matched to a gene: 10. CDR1 SNHLY and CDR2 FYNNEI come from the germline V gene. Study-wide results and limits: Among clonotypes expanded in thyroid above 0.001, most were also found in blood.

This clonotype was seen at least ten times. Its specificity is not known. Sequenced input: blood. The receptor was isolated from a woman aged 25-40 years with Graves' hyperthyroidism. The V call is TRBV2, the J call TRBJ1-3, with TRBD1 matching 7 bases. The chain's CDR3 is CASSYSQQGSSGNTIYF. In DNA, the CDR3 is TGTGCCAGCAGTTACTCACAACAGGGGAGCTCTGGAAACACCATATATTTT.